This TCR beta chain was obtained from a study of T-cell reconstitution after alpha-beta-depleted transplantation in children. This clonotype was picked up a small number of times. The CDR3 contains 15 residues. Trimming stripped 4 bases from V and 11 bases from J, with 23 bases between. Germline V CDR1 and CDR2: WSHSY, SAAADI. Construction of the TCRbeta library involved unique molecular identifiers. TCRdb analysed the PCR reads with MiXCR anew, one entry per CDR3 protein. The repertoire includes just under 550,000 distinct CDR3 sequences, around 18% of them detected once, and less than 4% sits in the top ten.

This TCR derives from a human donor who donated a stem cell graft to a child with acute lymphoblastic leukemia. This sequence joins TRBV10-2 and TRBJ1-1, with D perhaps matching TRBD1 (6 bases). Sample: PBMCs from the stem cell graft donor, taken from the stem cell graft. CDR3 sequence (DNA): TGCGCCAGCAGTGTCCGGCAGGGGAAGGTCAAGAAGGCTTTCTTT. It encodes CASSVRQGKVKKAFF.